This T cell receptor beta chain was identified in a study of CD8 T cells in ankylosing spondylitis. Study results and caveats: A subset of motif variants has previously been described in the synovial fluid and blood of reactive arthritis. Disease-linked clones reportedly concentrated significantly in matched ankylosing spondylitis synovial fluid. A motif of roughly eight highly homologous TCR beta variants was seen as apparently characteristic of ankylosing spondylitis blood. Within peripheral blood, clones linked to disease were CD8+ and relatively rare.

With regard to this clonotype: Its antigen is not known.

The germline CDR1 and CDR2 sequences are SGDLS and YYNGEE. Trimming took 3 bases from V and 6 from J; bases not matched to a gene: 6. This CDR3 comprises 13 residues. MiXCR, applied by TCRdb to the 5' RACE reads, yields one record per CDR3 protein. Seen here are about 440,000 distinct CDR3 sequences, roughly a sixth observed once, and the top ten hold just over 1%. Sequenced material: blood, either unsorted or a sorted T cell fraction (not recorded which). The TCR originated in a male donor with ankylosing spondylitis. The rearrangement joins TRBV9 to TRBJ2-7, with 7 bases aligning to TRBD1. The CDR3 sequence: CASSANRGGEQYF. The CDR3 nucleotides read TGTGCCAGCAGCGCCAACAGGGGTGGCGAGCAGTACTTC.